The 30 T cell receptor beta chains given below trace back to one sample, sequenced in a study of control samples from healthy donors and cancer patients. Profiled with immunoSEQ multiplex PCR; TCRdb holds only in-frame clones, not every one. The sample shows over 150,000 clones, approximately 94% of them seen only once. The sequenced material came from blood. The receptors shown here come from a woman between 18 and 29 years old in good health.

J is TRBJ2-7 and V is TRBV28; 13 nucleotides line up with TRBD2. Trimming at V came to 5 bases and at J to 6 bases, leaving 13 bases not matched to a gene. From germline, CDR1 is MDHEN and CDR2 SYDVKM. The CDR3 runs to 17 residues. The CDR3, as DNA: TGTGCCAGCAGTCCTCACCCGGGACTAGCGGGAAAGGGCGAGCAGTACTTC. Protein: CASSPHPGLAGKGEQYF.

The chain carries TRBV10-3 and TRBJ2-7, with TRBD2 as a possible D gene (7 bases). The germline gives CDR1 ENHRY, CDR2 SYGVKD. The CDR3 has 15 residues. The V gene lost 0 bases and the J gene lost 2 bases, with 11 bases spanning the gap. CDR3 protein: CAISESAGATYEQYF. The CDR3 nucleotides are TGTGCCATCAGTGAGTCGGCGGGGGCCACCTACGAGCAGTACTTC.

This sequence joins TRBV3-1 (or the pseudogene TRBV3-2) and TRBJ1-1, with a weak D call TRBD1 (6 bases). The CDR3 contains 14 residues. Trimming shortened V by 2 bases and J by 5 bases, and 12 bases separated the two germline ends. In germline, CDR1 is LGHDT, CDR2 YNNKEL (reference sequence). The CDR3 reads CASSQLRGWTEAFF. DNA for the CDR3: TGTGCCAGCAGCCAACTCAGGGGATGGACTGAAGCTTTCTTT.

V gene TRBV6-1 combines with J gene TRBJ2-4, with D maybe TRBD1 (5 bases). The CDR3 totals 14 residues. Trimming removed 1 base at V and 2 bases at J, with 6 bases between. The germline V gene has CDR1 MNHNS and CDR2 SASEGT. This CDR3 is CASSEGQSKNIQYF. CDR3 DNA: TGTGCCAGCAGTGAAGGACAGTCCAAAAACATTCAGTACTTC.

The chain carries TRBV25-1 and TRBJ1-2; 9 bases match TRBD1. Germline values: CDR1 MGHDK, CDR2 SYGVNS. The CDR3 has 17 residues. The V gene end was trimmed by 3 bases and the J gene end by 4 bases; junction bases not matched to a gene: 12. In DNA, the CDR3 is TGTGCCAGCAGTGACGCGGGACAGGGTTTTTATACCTATGGCTACACCTTC. As protein: CASSDAGQGFYTYGYTF.

The CDR3 loop reads CASSPVLTGAYYGYTF. CDR3 in DNA: TGTGCCAGCAGCCCTGTCTTGACAGGAGCTTACTATGGCTACACCTTC. The genes are TRBV7-2 and TRBJ1-2, with D perhaps TRBD1 (6 bases). This CDR3 is built from 16 residues. Germline lookup yields CDR1 SGHTA and CDR2 FQGNSA. Trimming stripped 5 bases from V and 3 bases from J, with 19 bases between. Supplemented by reference TRBV7-2 and TRBJ1-2, the full variable domain reads GAGVSQSPSNKVTEKGKDVELRCDPISGHTALYWYRQSLGQGLEFLIYFQGNSAPDKSGLPSDRFSAERTGGSVSTLTIQRTQQEDSAVYLCASSPVLTGAYYGYTFGSGTRLTVV.

The rearrangement uses TRBV5-1 and TRBJ2-7; 11 bases fit TRBD2. This CDR3 has 16 amino acids. J gave up 1 base and V 6 bases, and 9 bases lay outside the gene matches. Germline CDR1 SGHRS, CDR2 YFSETQ. The CDR3 loop reads CASNNLLAGVSYEQYF. CDR3 nucleotide sequence: TGCGCCAGCAACAACCTACTAGCGGGGGTTTCCTACGAGCAGTACTTC.

The rearrangement joins TRBV7-8 to TRBJ2-1, with 8 positions matching TRBD2. Germline loops: CDR1 SGHVS, CDR2 FQNEAQ. Trimming removed 1 base from V and 5 bases from J; junction bases left unmatched: 10. This CDR3 has 17 residues. CDR3 in DNA: TGTGCCAGCAGCTTAGAACAAACGGGACTAGGGGACAATGAGCAGTTCTTC. Translation gives CASSLEQTGLGDNEQFF.

This chain connects TRBV6-5 to TRBJ1-2, with a possible D match to TRBD1 (5 bases). The CDR3 has 14 residues. Germline V gene data show CDR1 as MNHEY and CDR2 as SVGAGI. With 0 bases removed from V and 4 bases from J, the gap between germline ends came to 9 bases. CDR3 region: CASSYSGGTYGYTF. CDR3 in DNA: TGTGCCAGCAGTTACTCGGGAGGGACCTATGGCTACACCTTC.

The rearrangement joins TRBV6-5 to TRBJ1-5, with D perhaps matching TRBD1 (5 bases). CDR3 size: 15 residues. Germline CDR1 MNHEY, CDR2 SVGAGI. V gave up 2 bases and J gave up 5 bases, with 13 bases separating them. The CDR3 protein is CASSYAAGGDQPQHF. The CDR3 region has the DNA TGTGCCAGCAGTTACGCCGCGGGGGGGGATCAGCCCCAGCATTTT.

V usage is TRBV5-6 and J usage is TRBJ2-7; D tentatively reads TRBD1 or TRBD2 (6 bases each). Deletions cut 1 base from V and 0 bases from J, with 14 bases between. Germline CDR1 is SGHDT and CDR2 is YYEEEE. The length of the CDR3 is 16 residues. Here the CDR3 DNA reads TGTGCCAGCAGCTTGTCGTATGGGGGGCCCTCCTACGAGCAGTACTTC. This translates into CASSLSYGGPSYEQYF.

The chain combines TRBV7-9 with TRBJ1-1, with D tentatively TRBD1 (5 bases). CDR3 length: 13 amino acids. Germline CDR1 and CDR2: SEHNR and FQNEAQ (reference sequence). The V and J ends lost 6 bases and 6 bases respectively, with 14 bases between them. The CDR3 is CASRGEIGAEAFF. The CDR3 DNA is TGTGCCAGCAGGGGGGAGATCGGGGCTGAAGCTTTCTTT.

A single count supports this clone. The chain uses TRBV6-5 and TRBJ2-7, with a weak D call TRBD2 (5 bases). The germline V gene has CDR1 MNHEY and CDR2 SVGAGI. CDR3 size: 14 residues. Trimming took off 5 bases at V and 6 bases at J, with 17 bases between the two ends. CDR3 sequence (DNA): TGTGCCAGCAGTCCTTCGGCGGGCGGCTTCGAGCAGTACTTC. Translated: CASSPSAGGFEQYF.

The chain has TRBV10-3 and TRBJ1-1; D gene uncertain. V lost 6 bases to trimming and J lost 4 bases, with 12 bases between them. Germline V gene data show CDR1 as ENHRY and CDR2 as SYGVKD. This CDR3 region has 13 residues. The CDR3 DNA reads as TGTGCCATCAGGGGAACGAGTGGCACTGAAGCTTTCTTT. Protein product: CAIRGTSGTEAFF.

V and J are TRBV6-2 or TRBV6-3 and TRBJ1-4; the D is unclear. The CDR3 covers 15 residues. Deletions cut 0 bases from V and 7 bases from J, with 12 bases between. The V gene's germline CDR1 is MNHEY and CDR2 SVGEGT. CDR3 DNA: TGTGCCAGCAGTTACTCGGAGCGGAACGGTGAAAAACTGTTTTTT. This codes for CASSYSERNGEKLFF.

This chain connects TRBV24-1 to TRBJ1-2; D is unclear. Germline V gene lookup returns CDR1 KGHDR and CDR2 SFDVKD. V dropped 3 bases and J dropped 3 bases, with 4 bases sitting between them. This CDR3 is 12 amino acids long. CDR3 DNA: TGTGCCACCAGTGATCGGTACTATGGCTACACCTTC. Residues: CATSDRYYGYTF.

The sample holds one count of this clone. As DNA, the CDR3 is TGTGCCAGTAGCGCCAGGGGGGGAACTGAAGCTTTCTTT. Its protein product is CASSARGGTEAFF. The chain links TRBV19 to TRBJ1-1; the match to TRBD1 covers 7 bases. CDR3 size: 13 residues. V gave up 6 bases and J gave up 5 bases; unmatched junction bases: 6. Germline CDR1 is LNHDA and CDR2 is SQIVND (reference sequence).

The chain joins TRBV27 to TRBJ2-3; 11 bases align to TRBD1. The CDR3 runs 16 residues. The junction had 3 bases not matched to a gene; V was cut back by 1 base and J by 3 bases. Per the germline V gene, CDR1 is MNHEY and CDR2 is SMNVEV (reference sequence). The CDR3 reads CASSLFGTGGTDTQYF. As DNA, the CDR3 is TGTGCCAGCAGTTTATTTGGGACAGGGGGTACAGATACGCAGTATTTT.

This clone was seen a handful of times. The gene calls are TRBV24-1 and TRBJ2-1, with 11 bases matching TRBD2. The CDR3 is 17 amino acids. The V and J ends lost 4 bases and 7 bases, in that order; junction bases with no gene match: 11. Germline loops: CDR1 KGHDR, CDR2 SFDVKD. CDR3 protein: CATSDPASSGRWNEQFF. CDR3 bases: TGTGCCACCAGTGACCCTGCTTCTAGCGGGAGGTGGAATGAGCAGTTCTTC.

The chain combines TRBV3-1 (or the pseudogene TRBV3-2) with TRBJ2-1; D might be TRBD2 (5 bases). The germline gives CDR1 LGHDT, CDR2 YNNKEL (reference sequence). The V gene lost 4 bases and the J gene lost 0 bases, with 7 bases spanning the gap. This CDR3 spans 14 amino acids. The CDR3 region has the DNA TGTGCCAGCAGCCGAGGGAGCTCCTACAATGAGCAGTTCTTC. This codes for CASSRGSSYNEQFF.

The chain has TRBV18 and TRBJ1-2, with D possibly being TRBD1 (5 bases). The CDR3 sequence is 13 residues long. The V and J ends lost 8 bases and 4 bases respectively, with 14 bases between them. CDR1 KGHSH and CDR2 LQKENI come from the germline V gene. The DNA for the CDR3 is TGTGCCAGCCTGCCGGGACGGAGCTATGGCTACACCTTC. Protein product: CASLPGRSYGYTF.

The gene calls are TRBV21-1 and TRBJ2-6. TRBV21-1 is a documented pseudogene. This CDR3 has 17 amino acids. The CDR3 loop is CASWVRTRLGGANVLTF. The CDR3 DNA is TGTGCCAGCTGGGTCAGGACGAGGTTGGGAGGGGCCAACGTCCTGACTTTC.

CDR3 nucleotides: TGTGCCAGTAGTATTGGGGAGAGGCCCCAGCATTTT. It codes for CASSIGERPQHF. The chain couples TRBV19 to TRBJ1-5; D remains unclear. The V gene's germline CDR1 is LNHDA and CDR2 SQIVND (reference sequence). With 3 bases removed from V and 9 bases from J, the gap between germline ends came to 9 bases. The CDR3 runs 12 residues.

The CDR3 sequence: CASSWDTVNTEAFF. The CDR3 DNA reads TGCGCCAGCAGCTGGGACACGGTGAACACTGAAGCTTTCTTT. The chain carries TRBV5-1 and TRBJ1-1; weak D call: TRBD1 (6 bases). CDR3 length: 14 residues. Germline V gives CDR1 SGHRS, CDR2 YFSETQ. Trimming cost V 3 bases and J 0 bases, with 9 bases left between them.

The chain couples TRBV28 to TRBJ1-2, with D maybe TRBD1 (6 bases). The CDR3 extends over 15 amino acids. V lost 3 bases and J lost 10, with 21 bases in between. Germline values: CDR1 MDHEN, CDR2 SYDVKM. In DNA, the CDR3 is TGTGCCAGCAGTTTCAGGACAGCCCAAGGGTGGCTCTACACCTTC. It yields the protein CASSFRTAQGWLYTF.

The V and J genes are TRBV28 and TRBJ1-5, with 8 bases that match TRBD1. With V trimmed by 3 bases and J by 2 bases, 3 bases remained unmatched. This CDR3 is built from 15 residues. CDR1 is MDHEN, CDR2 SYDVKM, per germline. The CDR3: CASSFSGQGNQPQHF. CDR3 in DNA: TGTGCCAGCAGTTTCTCGGGACAGGGCAATCAGCCCCAGCATTTT.

The gene calls are TRBV27 and TRBJ1-4; D gene unclear. V was trimmed by 0 bases and J by 7 bases, leaving 12 bases between them. Germline CDR1 and CDR2: MNHEY and SMNVEV (reference sequence). The CDR3 has 15 residues. The CDR3: CASSLSKTLREKLFF. DNA for the CDR3: TGTGCCAGCAGTTTATCAAAAACGCTGCGTGAAAAACTGTTTTTT.

The chain has TRBV19 and TRBJ1-2; D is undetermined. The germline V and J ends were trimmed by 1 base and 6 bases, with 12 bases remaining between them. There are 14 residues in the CDR3. Per the germline V gene, CDR1 is LNHDA and CDR2 is SQIVND (reference sequence). CDR3 amino acids: CASSIVEGGHGYTF. CDR3 nucleotide sequence: TGTGCCAGTAGTATAGTGGAGGGCGGCCATGGCTACACCTTC.

The chain couples TRBV10-3 to TRBJ2-3; possible D gene TRBD1, 6 bases. This CDR3 contains 14 residues. The V gene's germline CDR1 is ENHRY and CDR2 SYGVKD. Trimming pared 8 bases from V and 5 bases from J, leaving 17 bases between. The CDR3 is CAIGGNQGQDTQYF. CDR3 DNA: TGTGCCATCGGGGGTAATCAGGGGCAAGATACGCAGTATTTT.

This sequence joins TRBV9 and TRBJ1-6, with unresolved D. Trimming took off 1 base at V and 7 bases at J, with 6 bases between the two ends. Germline V gene data show CDR1 as SGDLS and CDR2 as YYNGEE. The CDR3 has 13 amino acids. The chain's CDR3 is CASSVKSNSPLHF. CDR3 DNA sequence: TGTGCCAGCAGCGTAAAGTCGAATTCACCCCTCCACTTT.